A single sample is the source of the 30 T cell receptor beta chains below, sequenced in a study of CD8+ T cells in alopecia areata. Following RNA extraction, reverse transcription yielded cDNA that acted as the sequencing template. The table came from immunoSEQ multiplex PCR; TCRdb's copy has only in-frame clones and leaves some out. The table has about 180,000 clones, roughly 66% seen once. The sequenced sample was CD8+ T cells sorted from blood, obtained at week 0. Every receptor here comes from a human donor with alopecia areata.

This clone was seen more than once but under ten times. The chain recombines TRBV29-1 with TRBJ2-5; D remains unclear. Germline CDR1 SQVTM, CDR2 ANQGSEA. Trimming pared 3 bases from V and 2 bases from J, leaving 7 bases between. CDR3 size: 12 residues. CDR3 sequence reads: CSVDGEQETQYF. The CDR3 DNA reads TGCAGCGTTGATGGCGAGCAAGAGACCCAGTACTTC.

The chain is built from TRBV6-5 and TRBJ1-2; 8 bases are a match to TRBD1. The ends lost 6 bases at V and 8 bases at J; junction bases unmatched: 5. The germline CDR1 and CDR2 sequences are MNHEY and SVGAGI. The CDR3 runs 12 residues. CDR3 nucleotide sequence: TGTGCCAGCAGCGCAGGGGGCCGAGGCTACACCTTC. Protein sequence: CASSAGGRGYTF.

The gene calls are TRBV4-1 and TRBJ2-1; the D gene is possibly TRBD2 (5 bases). Germline-derived CDR1 and CDR2 are MGHRA and YSYEKL. This CDR3 region has 14 residues. The ends were cut back, 3 bases at V and 9 bases at J, with 15 bases in the middle. CDR3 region: CASSQRIRAGEQFF. In DNA form, the CDR3 reads TGCGCCAGCAGCCAGCGTATAAGGGCGGGTGAGCAGTTCTTC.

The rearrangement links TRBV7-6 to TRBJ2-2; 8 bases agree with TRBD1. The CDR3 has 13 residues. After removal of 6 bases from V and 5 bases from J, the junction contained 2 bases not matched to a gene. Germline CDR1 SGHVS, CDR2 FNYEAQ. The CDR3 DNA sequence: TGTGCCAGCAGTAGGACAGGGACCGGGGAGCTGTTTTTT. Translating it yields CASSRTGTGELFF.

This clone was counted only a few times. The chain employs TRBV11-2 and TRBJ2-1; D perhaps matches TRBD1 (6 bases). Germline V CDR1 and CDR2: SGHAT, FQNNGV. V gave up 4 bases and J gave up 4 bases, with 17 bases separating them. The CDR3 has 16 amino acids. The CDR3 DNA sequence: TGTGCCAGCAGCTATAGAGGACAGAAGCTTTACAATGAGCAGTTCTTC. Protein sequence: CASSYRGQKLYNEQFF.

This chain links TRBV15 with TRBJ2-4, with D perhaps TRBD2 (6 bases). The V gene lost 0 bases and the J gene lost 4 bases, with 13 bases spanning the gap. Germline V gives CDR1 LNHNV, CDR2 YYDKDF (reference sequence). The CDR3 is 16 amino acids. CDR3 loop: CATSREGGGGKNIQYF. CDR3 nucleotide sequence: TGTGCCACCAGCAGAGAGGGGGGAGGCGGGAAAAACATTCAGTACTTC. Full variable domain (rest looked up from reference TRBV15 and TRBJ2-4): DAMVIQNPRYQVTQFGKPVTLSCSQTLNHNVMYWYQQKSSQAPKLLFHYYDKDFNNEADTPDNFQSRRPNTSFCFLDIRSPGLGDTAMYLCATSREGGGGKNIQYFGAGTRLSVL.

The V call is TRBV4-2, the J call TRBJ2-7; perhaps TRBD2 as D (5 bases). The V end was cut by 0 bases, the J end by 2 bases, with 11 bases between. There are 15 residues in the CDR3. Germline values: CDR1 LGHNA, CDR2 YNFKEQ. Written as DNA, the CDR3 is TGTGCCAGCAGCCAAGATCAACAGACTACCTACGAGCAGTACTTC. It specifies CASSQDQQTTYEQYF.

The rearrangement joins TRBV27 to TRBJ1-5, with D hard to call. The germline CDR1 and CDR2 sequences are MNHEY and SMNVEV (reference sequence). V was trimmed by 5 bases and J by 0 bases, leaving 11 bases between them. This CDR3 region has 15 residues. CDR3 sequence: CASSKGSPSNQPQHF. CDR3 in DNA: TGTGCCAGCAGTAAAGGGTCTCCTAGCAATCAGCCCCAGCATTTT.

This clone occurred a few times. The chain recombines TRBV13 with TRBJ2-5; 14 bases align to TRBD2. The V gene end was trimmed by 5 bases and the J gene end by 5 bases; junction bases not matched to a gene: 7. Germline CDR1 reads PRHDT; CDR2 reads FYEKMQ (reference sequence). This CDR3 contains 16 residues. In nucleotides, the CDR3 is TGTGCCAGCAGCCCGACTAGCGGGGGGGCCGGGGAGACCCAGTACTTC. This codes for CASSPTSGGAGETQYF.

This clone was seen only a few times. The V call is TRBV29-1, the J call TRBJ2-2; TRBD2 is a possible D gene (5 bases). V lost 0 bases and J 6 bases, leaving 5 bases between the germline ends. In germline, CDR1 is SQVTM, CDR2 ANQGSEA. The CDR3 is 12 amino acids. CDR3 nucleotides: TGCAGCGTTGAAGAGCGGGCCGGGGAGCTGTTTTTT. Encoded protein: CSVEERAGELFF.

The chain carries TRBV4-1 and TRBJ2-1; D is unresolved. The CDR3 consists of 15 residues. The germline V gene has CDR1 MGHRA and CDR2 YSYEKL. The V and J ends lost 1 base and 3 bases respectively, with 10 bases between them. The CDR3 region is CASSQVALLYNEQFF. In DNA form, the CDR3 reads TGCGCCAGCAGCCAAGTAGCTCTTCTCTACAATGAGCAGTTCTTC.

The chain recombines TRBV14 with TRBJ2-5; unclear D gene. V shed 0 bases and J shed 0 bases, with 8 bases lying between them. Germline values: CDR1 SGHDN, CDR2 FVKESK. The CDR3 runs 15 residues. CDR3 sequence: CASSQESAYQETQYF. The CDR3 nucleotides are TGTGCCAGCAGCCAAGAATCGGCGTACCAAGAGACCCAGTACTTC.

CDR3 loop: CASEGSGGEAFF. The CDR3 region has the DNA TGTGCCAGCGAAGGATCAGGGGGTGAAGCTTTCTTT. The chain joins TRBV6-1 to TRBJ1-1; 7 bases fit TRBD1. Unmatched junction bases numbered 7, after V lost 8 bases and J lost 7 bases. CDR1 and CDR2 (germline): MNHNS, SASEGT. The CDR3 has 12 amino acids.

This sequence joins TRBV14 and TRBJ2-2; D is unclear. CDR1 and CDR2 from the germline V gene are SGHDN and FVKESK. This CDR3 is built from 12 residues. V was trimmed by 0 bases and J by 14 bases, leaving 10 bases between them. This CDR3 reads CASSQDLRRLFF. CDR3 bases: TGTGCCAGCAGCCAAGATTTGCGGCGCCTGTTTTTT. The complete variable domain, with remaining parts taken from reference TRBV14 and TRBJ2-2, reads EAGVTQFPSHSVIEKGQTVTLRCDPISGHDNLYWYRRVMGKEIKFLLHFVKESKQDESGMPNNRFLAERTGGTYSTLKVQPAELEDSGVYFCASSQDLRRLFFGEGSRLTVL.

The chain has TRBV29-1 and TRBJ1-2; a possible D gene is TRBD1 (6 bases). Germline-derived CDR1 and CDR2 are SQVTM and ANQGSEA. This CDR3 is 14 amino acids long. Trimming removed 5 bases from V and 6 bases from J, with 19 bases in between. The CDR3 reads CSVPPQGSTHGYTF. Here the CDR3 DNA reads TGCAGCGTTCCCCCCCAGGGGTCCACCCATGGCTACACCTTC.

The chain links TRBV5-6 to TRBJ1-5, with 7 positions matching TRBD1. CDR3 length equals 18 residues. After removal of 1 base from V and 3 bases from J, the junction contained 13 bases not matched to a gene. The germline V gene encodes CDR1 SGHDT and CDR2 YYEEEE. The CDR3 DNA reads TGTGCCAGCAGCTTGTCCACCCTGGACAGGAGATCCAATCAGCCCCAGCATTTT. Protein product: CASSLSTLDRRSNQPQHF.

The chain has TRBV6-5 and TRBJ2-3; no clear D gene. V was cut by 4 bases and J by 4 bases, with 9 bases left in between. Germline-derived CDR1 and CDR2 are MNHEY and SVGAGI. The CDR3 runs to 13 residues. CDR3 DNA sequence: TGTGCCAGCAGTTCCGTGGTGTCAGATACGCAGTATTTT. Its protein is CASSSVVSDTQYF.

The chain links TRBV29-1 to TRBJ1-2; a weak D match, TRBD1 (6 bases). Germline V gene data show CDR1 as SQVTM and CDR2 as ANQGSEA. CDR3 length: 13 residues. V was trimmed by 4 bases and J by 5 bases, leaving 14 bases between them. CDR3 DNA: TGCAGCGTTGGGCGTACAGGGATTTATGGCTACACCTTC. As protein: CSVGRTGIYGYTF.

The rearrangement uses TRBV6-6 and TRBJ2-1; 7 bases fit TRBD2. This CDR3 is built from 11 residues. J lost 7 bases, V lost 6 bases, and 0 bases had no gene match. Per the germline V gene, CDR1 is MNHNY and CDR2 is SVGAGI (reference sequence). The CDR3, as DNA: TGTGCCAGCAGAGCGGGAAATGAGCAGTTCTTC. Translating it yields CASRAGNEQFF.

V gene TRBV4-2 combines with J gene TRBJ1-1; 7 bases agree with TRBD1. The CDR3 is made up of 14 amino acids. Germline V gene data show CDR1 as LGHNA and CDR2 as YNFKEQ. V lost 4 bases, J lost 1 base, and 3 bases stayed unmatched. Here the CDR3 DNA reads TGTGCCAGCAGCCCTAGACAGGGGAACACTGAAGCTTTCTTT. Protein sequence: CASSPRQGNTEAFF.

The chain couples TRBV7-3 to TRBJ1-5; 7 nucleotides align to TRBD1. The CDR3 is 16 residues long. The V and J ends lost 1 base and 4 bases, in that order; junction bases with no gene match: 7. CDR1 SGHTA and CDR2 FQGTGA come from the germline V gene. CDR3 in amino acids: CASSLIVAGQNQPQHF. The CDR3 DNA is TGTGCCAGCAGCTTAATCGTAGCGGGACAGAATCAGCCCCAGCATTTT. The full variable domain, rest sourced from reference TRBV7-3 and TRBJ1-5, is GAGVSQTPSNKVTEKGKYVELRCDPISGHTALYWYRQSLGQGPEFLIYFQGTGAADDSGLPNDRFFAVRPEGSVSTLKIQRTERGDSAVYLCASSLIVAGQNQPQHFGDGTRLSIL.

In nucleotides, the CDR3 is TGTGCCAGCAGTTTATCGAGGGCGGGGAGCTCCTACGAGCAGTACTTC. Amino acid sequence: CASSLSRAGSSYEQYF. The rearrangement uses TRBV27 and TRBJ2-7, with D tentatively TRBD2 (6 bases). The CDR3 is made up of 16 amino acids. The germline V gene encodes CDR1 MNHEY and CDR2 SMNVEV (reference sequence). V was pared by 0 bases and J by 0 bases, with 12 bases between.

This clone has only a few counts. This chain links TRBV9 with TRBJ2-1; D call uncertain. CDR3 length: 18 amino acids. Trimming removed 0 bases at V and 0 bases at J, with 16 bases between. Germline CDR1 is SGDLS and CDR2 is YYNGEE. CDR3 DNA sequence: TGTGCCAGCAGCGTAGCCAACCCTGGTAGTATCTCCTACAATGAGCAGTTCTTC. Protein sequence: CASSVANPGSISYNEQFF.

The chain links TRBV25-1 to TRBJ1-1; 7 bases map to TRBD1. J gave up 4 bases and V 4 bases, and 6 bases lay outside the gene matches. Germline V gene data show CDR1 as MGHDK and CDR2 as SYGVNS. The CDR3 is 14 amino acids. The CDR3 DNA reads TGTGCCAGCAGTGGAAGACAGGGATTCACTGAAGCTTTCTTT. Translating it yields CASSGRQGFTEAFF. The full variable domain, in which reference TRBV25-1 and TRBJ1-1 provide the parts outside the CDR3, is EADIYQTPRYLVIGTGKKITLECSQTMGHDKMYWYQQDPGMELHLIHYSYGVNSTEKGDLSSESTVSRIRTEHFPLTLESARPSHTSQYLCASSGRQGFTEAFFGQGTRLTVV.

The V call is TRBV6-1, the J call TRBJ1-1; no definite D call. The CDR3 spans 15 residues. Between the trimmed V and J ends, which lost 4 bases and 1 base, there was a span of 13 bases. Germline CDR1 and CDR2: MNHNS and SASEGT. CDR3 sequence (DNA): TGTGCCAGCAGTGCCGGCGGGCGGAGGAACACTGAAGCTTTCTTT. This codes for CASSAGGRRNTEAFF.

A few counts support this clone. The rearrangement links TRBV13 to TRBJ1-2; 11 positions match TRBD1. The CDR3 runs to 15 residues. The J segment lost 4 bases and the V segment lost 4 bases, leaving 5 bases of the junction unmatched. CDR1 and CDR2 (germline): PRHDT, FYEKMQ (reference sequence). The CDR3 here is CASSSWTGGVYGYTF. Written as DNA, the CDR3 is TGTGCCAGCAGCTCCTGGACAGGGGGCGTCTATGGCTACACCTTC.

The count of this clone is one. The V and J genes are TRBV19 and TRBJ2-1; 8 nucleotides line up with TRBD2. V lost 0 bases and J lost 4; bases outside the gene matches: 5. Germline CDR1 reads LNHDA; CDR2 reads SQIVND (reference sequence). This CDR3 comprises 16 residues. This CDR3 is CASSIDGGGGYNEQFF. The DNA for the CDR3 is TGTGCCAGTAGTATAGATGGTGGCGGGGGGTACAATGAGCAGTTCTTC.

The J gene is TRBJ2-3, the V gene TRBV4-2; the match to TRBD2 covers 11 bases. J lost 4 bases, V lost 7 bases, and 13 bases had no gene match. The germline CDR1 and CDR2 sequences are LGHNA and YNFKEQ. The CDR3 length is 17 residues. CDR3: CASMSSLAGGLADTQYF. The DNA for the CDR3 is TGTGCCAGCATGTCCTCGCTAGCGGGGGGCCTTGCAGATACGCAGTATTTT.

V and J are TRBV4-1 and TRBJ2-5; no definite D call. Trimming took 0 bases from V and 9 from J, leaving 20 bases between them. Germline values: CDR1 MGHRA, CDR2 YSYEKL. The CDR3 has 16 amino acids. The CDR3 reads CASSQDWWAERVAQYF. In DNA, the CDR3 is TGCGCCAGCAGCCAAGATTGGTGGGCAGAGCGTGTGGCCCAGTACTTC.

The rearrangement links TRBV21-1 to TRBJ1-2; TRBD1, the D gene given by the table, was not confirmed from the DNA. TRBV21-1 is given as a pseudogene. This CDR3 comprises 16 residues. This chain's CDR3 is CASSKGDRGPNYGYTF. The DNA for the CDR3 is TGTGCCAGCAGCAAAGGGGACAGGGGGCCTAACTATGGCTACACCTTC.